The 26 T cell receptor beta chains given below trace back to one sample, sequenced in a study of shared clonotypes between healthy human individuals (dated by TCRdb to 2020 to 2021). CD8 naive samples were obtained by positive selection for CCR7 among CD45RO-negative cells, yielding a CD45RA+CCR7+ population from which TemRA cells were excluded. The library relied on the immunoSEQ multiplex PCR assay. TCRdb carries this immuneACCESS record with in-frame sequences only. Its versions omit some clonotypes, under half of them owing to an unresolved V gene in the studies checked, with the rest unexplained. This sample lists about 2.2 million clones; about 93% were detected once. The ten top clones hold 1.5% to 2% of the sample. The material sequenced was naive CD8+ T cells from PBMCs. The sample's cell subset or site label is to be understood as: CD45RA+CCR7+. These receptors were collected from a man in his late teens or twenties in good health. Some clones in this sample may be carry-over from other donors' samples.

CDR3 in DNA: TGCGCCAGTGCTGACAGGGGCAATCAGCCCCAGCATTTT. The encoded protein is CASADRGNQPQHF. This chain links TRBV4-1 with TRBJ1-5, with TRBD1 identical over 7 bases. Germline CDR1 is MGHRA and CDR2 is YSYEKL. Unmatched junction bases numbered 4, after V lost 9 bases and J lost 2 bases. This CDR3 region has 13 residues.

The rearrangement joins TRBV7-3 to TRBJ2-3, with TRBD2 matching 9 bases. Trimming took 1 base from V and 3 from J; bases not matched to a gene: 5. Germline V gene data show CDR1 as SGHTA and CDR2 as FQGTGA. The CDR3 length is 16 residues. CDR3 residues: CASSLMQREATDTQYF. The CDR3 region has the DNA TGTGCCAGCAGCTTAATGCAGCGGGAGGCGACAGATACGCAGTATTTT.

This clone was picked up one time. The J gene is TRBJ2-7, the V gene TRBV14; 7 bases are a match to TRBD2. Germline V gene lookup returns CDR1 SGHDN and CDR2 FVKESK. This CDR3 has 15 residues. Trimming removed 4 bases from V and 6 bases from J; junction bases left unmatched: 12. Written as DNA, the CDR3 is TGTGCCAGCAGCCTAGAGGCGGGAGCGACTCGCGAGCAGTACTTC. Encoded protein: CASSLEAGATREQYF. The complete variable domain, with remaining parts taken from reference TRBV14 and TRBJ2-7, reads EAGVTQFPSHSVIEKGQTVTLRCDPISGHDNLYWYRRVMGKEIKFLLHFVKESKQDESGMPNNRFLAERTGGTYSTLKVQPAELEDSGVYFCASSLEAGATREQYFGPGTRLTVT.

The rearrangement joins TRBV27 to TRBJ2-7; 9 bases agree with TRBD1. The CDR3 sequence is 16 residues long. V lost 0 bases, J lost 5 bases, and 8 bases stayed unmatched. CDR1 and CDR2 (germline): MNHEY, SMNVEV (reference sequence). CDR3 region: CASSLSAGTGSNEQYF. CDR3 DNA: TGTGCCAGCAGTTTATCGGCCGGGACAGGGTCCAACGAGCAGTACTTC.

This rearrangement joins TRBV5-1 to TRBJ2-3; tentatively, D is TRBD2 (6 bases). There are 16 residues in the CDR3. Trimming took off 4 bases at V and 1 base at J, with 16 bases between the two ends. Germline lookup yields CDR1 SGHRS and CDR2 YFSETQ. CDR3 region: CASSPRTGERTDTQYF. The CDR3 DNA sequence: TGCGCCAGCAGCCCAAGGACGGGAGAACGCACAGATACGCAGTATTTT.

J is TRBJ2-7 and V is TRBV6-1; D remains unclear. V was clipped by 7 bases and J by 0 bases, with 13 bases between them. Per germline, CDR1 MNHNS and CDR2 SASEGT. CDR3 length: 14 residues. This CDR3 is CASIGQPSSYEQYF. In nucleotides, the CDR3 is TGTGCCAGCATCGGGCAGCCGAGCTCCTACGAGCAGTACTTC.

As to this clone: Other nucleotide sequences from this sample produce the same CDR3. This chain connects TRBV19 to TRBJ2-2; D perhaps matches TRBD2 (5 bases). The CDR3 has 14 amino acids. CDR1 is LNHDA, CDR2 SQIVND, per germline (reference sequence). Trimming stripped 1 base from V and 4 bases from J, with 7 bases between. Here the CDR3 DNA reads TGTGCCAGTAGTATAGGGGCGGGCACCGGGGAGCTGTTTTTT. Translating gives CASSIGAGTGELFF.

This clone was seen only once. The chain has TRBV19 and TRBJ2-3, with 7 positions matching TRBD2. Losses at the gene ends were 8 bases for V and 2 bases for J; bases not matched to a gene: 16. The CDR3 covers 17 residues. Germline values: CDR1 LNHDA, CDR2 SQIVND (reference sequence). The CDR3 spells CASEPLFSAGDTDTQYF. Written as DNA, the CDR3 is TGTGCCAGTGAACCCCTCTTCTCGGCGGGAGACACAGATACGCAGTATTTT.

The J gene is TRBJ1-3, the V gene TRBV7-8; unclear D gene. This CDR3 region has 14 residues. V dropped 5 bases and J dropped 0 bases, with 8 bases sitting between them. CDR1 and CDR2 from the germline V gene are SGHVS and FQNEAQ. CDR3 in amino acids: CASSAVNSGNTIYF. The CDR3 coding sequence is TGTGCCAGCAGCGCGGTGAACTCTGGAAACACCATATATTTT.

With respect to this clone: The same CDR3 is also encoded by other DNA sequences in this sample. The chain is built from TRBV4-3 and TRBJ2-7; 15 bases are shared with TRBD2. The CDR3 sequence is 15 residues long. The V gene's germline CDR1 is LGHNA and CDR2 YSLEER. With V trimmed by 3 bases and J by 3 bases, 0 bases remained unmatched. The CDR3 loop is CASSQGLAGGYEQYF. CDR3 DNA sequence: TGCGCCAGCAGCCAGGGACTAGCGGGAGGCTACGAGCAGTACTTC.

This chain connects TRBV7-8 to TRBJ2-1, with 7 bases lining up with TRBD2. The length of the CDR3 is 15 residues. In germline, CDR1 is SGHVS, CDR2 FQNEAQ. J lost 9 bases, V lost 1 base, and 9 bases had no gene match. CDR3 sequence: CASSLGSSGGIEQFF. The CDR3 DNA is TGTGCCAGCAGCTTAGGGTCTAGCGGAGGAATTGAGCAGTTCTTC.

The chain uses TRBV9 and TRBJ1-1, with D uncertain. CDR3 length: 13 amino acids. Germline lookup yields CDR1 SGDLS and CDR2 YYNGEE. V gave up 5 bases and J gave up 0 bases, with 8 bases separating them. The CDR3 loop is CASSDTVNTEAFF. The CDR3 bases are TGTGCCAGCAGTGATACGGTGAACACTGAAGCTTTCTTT.

This rearrangement joins TRBV28 to TRBJ2-3, with D possibly called TRBD1 or TRBD2 (5 bases each). The CDR3 extends over 15 amino acids. Per germline, CDR1 MDHEN and CDR2 SYDVKM. The V end was cut by 3 bases, the J end by 2 bases, with 12 bases between. CDR3 in DNA: TGTGCCAGCAGTTTCCCCGGGGCTATCACAGATACGCAGTATTTT. This sequence encodes CASSFPGAITDTQYF.

The chain uses TRBV2 and TRBJ2-3, with a tentative D call TRBD2 (6 bases). V gave up 8 bases and J gave up 3 bases, with 18 bases separating them. Germline V gene lookup returns CDR1 SNHLY and CDR2 FYNNEI. The CDR3 extends over 15 amino acids. CDR3 amino acids: CASGGLREVTDTQYF. The CDR3 DNA sequence: TGTGCCAGCGGAGGGCTGCGGGAAGTAACAGATACGCAGTATTTT.

The V gene is TRBV18, the J gene TRBJ2-7; 8 nucleotides match TRBD2. This CDR3 spans 14 amino acids. CDR1 is KGHSH, CDR2 LQKENI, per germline. J gave up 6 bases and V 6 bases, and 10 bases lay outside the gene matches. CDR3 amino acids: CASSQRELYLEQYF. CDR3 coding DNA: TGTGCCAGCTCTCAGCGGGAGTTATATCTCGAGCAGTACTTC.

V and J are TRBV27 and TRBJ2-3; weak D call: TRBD2 (5 bases). V was cut by 2 bases and J by 4 bases, with 10 bases left in between. Germline CDR1 reads MNHEY; CDR2 reads SMNVEV (reference sequence). This CDR3 contains 14 residues. Here the CDR3 DNA reads TGTGCCAGCAGTTTAATGTCAGCGGCAGATACGCAGTATTTT. This gives the protein CASSLMSAADTQYF.

This clone was observed a few times. V and J are TRBV27 and TRBJ1-5; D gene uncertain. In germline, CDR1 is MNHEY, CDR2 SMNVEV (reference sequence). The length of the CDR3 is 15 residues. V was trimmed by 0 bases and J by 3 bases, leaving 9 bases between them. The CDR3 region is CASSLSAGINQPQHF. CDR3 coding DNA: TGTGCCAGCAGTTTATCGGCCGGAATCAATCAGCCCCAGCATTTT.

This clone appeared a few times. J is TRBJ1-1 and V is TRBV6-5; no clear D gene. With 8 bases removed from V and 0 bases from J, the gap between germline ends came to 10 bases. Germline V gene data show CDR1 as MNHEY and CDR2 as SVGAGI. This CDR3 has 13 residues. CDR3 DNA sequence: TGTGCCAGCGCCGAACCTTTGAACACTGAAGCTTTCTTT. This encodes CASAEPLNTEAFF.

V is TRBV15 and J is TRBJ1-4; possible D gene TRBD1, 5 bases. This CDR3 contains 16 residues. The germline V gene encodes CDR1 LNHNV and CDR2 YYDKDF (reference sequence). Trimming pared 0 bases from V and 7 bases from J, leaving 15 bases between. CDR3 DNA sequence: TGTGCCACCAGCAGAGATTGGCAAGCAGGGCGTGAAAAACTGTTTTTT. Amino acid sequence: CATSRDWQAGREKLFF.

The chain is built from TRBV11-1 and TRBJ1-1, with unresolved D. This CDR3 is 13 amino acids long. In germline, CDR1 is SGHAT, CDR2 FQDESV (reference sequence). Trimming shortened V by 1 base and J by 5 bases, and 8 bases separated the two germline ends. CDR3 DNA sequence: TGTGCCAGCAGCTTAGTCGGCGGGACTGAAGCTTTCTTT. Translation gives CASSLVGGTEAFF.

Turning to this clone: The sample contains more than one DNA sequence encoding this CDR3. The CDR3 is CATSGTSSYEQYF. CDR3 coding DNA: TGTGCCACTAGCGGTACGAGCTCCTACGAGCAGTACTTC. The V call is TRBV15, the J call TRBJ2-7; D might be TRBD2 (6 bases). Germline CDR1 reads LNHNV; CDR2 reads YYDKDF (reference sequence). Deletions cut 9 bases from V and 0 bases from J, with 12 bases between. The CDR3 has 13 residues.

The chain uses TRBV19 and TRBJ2-7; D might be TRBD1 (6 bases). Trimming cost V 4 bases and J 7 bases, with 14 bases left between them. The CDR3 contains 13 residues. Germline CDR1 reads LNHDA; CDR2 reads SQIVND (reference sequence). CDR3 residues: CASSTHRVYEQYF. CDR3 DNA sequence: TGTGCCAGTAGTACCCACAGGGTGTATGAGCAGTACTTC.

This chain joins TRBV7-9 and TRBJ2-3, with 7 nucleotides matching TRBD1. The germline V gene has CDR1 SEHNR and CDR2 FQNEAQ (reference sequence). The CDR3 contains 15 residues. Trimming at V came to 5 bases and at J to 6 bases, leaving 11 bases not matched to a gene. The CDR3 reads CASSIRGTAADTQYF. In nucleotides, the CDR3 is TGTGCCAGCAGCATCAGGGGGACGGCCGCGGATACGCAGTATTTT.

Comment on this clone: The sample has other DNA sequences that encode this CDR3 too. CDR3 DNA: TGTGCCAGCAGCTTGGGACTAGCCAATGAGCAGTTCTTC. Protein product: CASSLGLANEQFF. The V call is TRBV7-2, the J call TRBJ2-1; TRBD2 matches at 9 bases. Germline V lookup: CDR1 SGHTA, CDR2 FQGNSA. V dropped 3 bases and J dropped 6; count of bases not matched to a gene: 0. CDR3 size: 13 residues.

The J gene is TRBJ1-1, the V gene TRBV6-1, with D unresolved. The germline V gene encodes CDR1 MNHNS and CDR2 SASEGT. CDR3 size: 14 residues. Trimming took off 3 bases at V and 1 base at J, with 9 bases between the two ends. The CDR3 sequence is CASSDPDKNTEAFF. The CDR3 DNA reads TGTGCCAGCAGTGACCCAGATAAGAACACTGAAGCTTTCTTT.

This clone was detected only once. The chain employs TRBV9 and TRBJ2-3, with 7 nucleotides matching TRBD1. Germline assignment: CDR1 SGDLS and CDR2 YYNGEE. This CDR3 region has 17 residues. Trimming took 0 bases from V and 3 from J; bases not matched to a gene: 10. CDR3 amino acids: CASSVDETGPRTDTQYF. CDR3 sequence (DNA): TGTGCCAGCAGCGTAGATGAGACAGGGCCCAGGACAGATACGCAGTATTTT.